The entry that follows covers one T cell receptor (beta chain) sequence. Its recognized antigen is unknown. Per-nucleotide qualities are absent, and no much larger clonotype sits a single base away. In the germline V gene, CDR1 corresponds to SGHTA and CDR2 to FQGTGA. From its cysteine to its phenylalanine, the CDR3 spans 12 amino acids. The read is trimmed to its CDR3 DNA, 36 bases read in frame from base 1. V lost 3 bases and J lost 5 bases; the stretch between them is 7 bases long. According to the study, the label for this sample's time point signals: after neoadjuvant nivolumab, at surgical resection. The patients had newly diagnosed stage II-IVA oral cavity squamous cell carcinoma and had not received any prior systemic or radiation treatment. The cohort was composed of patients with HPV-negative, locally advanced oral cavity squamous cell carcinoma. Peripheral blood mononuclear cells were analyzed directly, without maintenance or expansion in culture. Samples were obtained from a longitudinal correlative study of a single-arm phase II trial of neoadjuvant nivolumab in oral cavity squamous cell carcinoma. Subject-matched pre- and post-treatment PBMCs and tumors from three responders and three non-responders underwent genomic DNA-based TCRbeta sequencing. Peripheral blood mononuclear cells were collected before nivolumab treatment and were collected again after treatment, at the time of surgery. The Maxwell RSC DNA from Cells kit was used to isolate genomic DNA from PBMCs.

For deep sequencing of PBMC libraries, mostly 400 to 550 ng of input genomic DNA was used, and six replicates were run per sample. Following the manufacturer's instructions, the team built TCRbeta libraries using the immunoSEQ hsTCRbeta kit. An Illumina NovaSeq 6000 S4 flow cell was used to sequence the final libraries, which had first been combined to 3 nM. In the source study's methods: Raw data preprocessing and quality control were performed with the immunoSEQ Analyzer. The analysis was restricted to productive rearrangements, with each unique CDR3 amino acid sequence defining a clonotype. Repertoire clonality was estimated as the Gini-Simpson index, which was calculated using the R package tcR. Student's t test was used to compare Gini indices, and Pearson correlation was used to assess associations with tumor size change. What TCRdb holds here is the immuneACCESS table cut down to in-frame rearrangements. Part of the clones is not present; checked against another copy, under half of the missing clones reflect an unresolved V gene, and the others are unexplained. That table supplies the V and J calls and clone size; D and trimming were determined from the DNA. Within this sample are 13,000 to 15,000 clones, with less than 80% of them counted one time only. The ten top clones hold 2.5% to 3% of the sample.

This record belongs to a study of neoadjuvant anti-PD-1 for oral cavity cancer (dated by TCRdb to the early 2020s). Describing the broader study: Three to four biweekly doses of nivolumab at 3 mg/kg were mostly administered to patients before curative-intent surgical resection. A fourth nivolumab dose was given around day 43 to patients without progression, and definitive surgical resection was performed in those patients on days 50-56. The parent correlative cohort included roughly 13 patients, with an approximately 35% response rate. Under RECIST 1.1, a patient counted as a responder if showing complete response, partial response or stable disease, and as a non-responder if showing progression.

Study-level results and caveats: Only three patients per response group were included in the TCR analyses, and the authors called for validation in larger cohorts. After neoadjuvant nivolumab, significantly higher T cell clonality (Gini index) was found within PBMCs in non-responders than in responders. A higher pretreatment blood Treg/Th17 ratio correlated with both higher pretreatment blood TCRbeta clonality and lower post-treatment tumor TCRbeta clonality.

The sequencing here drew on PBMCs, taken after nivolumab (anti-PD-1) treatment. The V and J genes are TRBV7-3 and TRBJ1-2; the D gene is unclear. This TCR came from a person aged 35-79 years with oral cavity squamous cell carcinoma. The DNA reads as follows: TGTGCCAGCAGCTTCTGGATTTATGGCTACACCTTC. This gives the protein CASSFWIYGYTF.